This T cell receptor (beta chain) was captured by sequencing in a study of CD8 T cells in Susac syndrome. Background on the study: Patients with Susac syndrome had blood drawn and were at that point therapy-naive, on corticosteroids, or on intravenous immunoglobulin alone.

V gave up 2 bases and J gave up 4 bases, with 11 bases separating them. This CDR3 region has 14 residues. Details on this clonotype: The target antigen is unknown.

After extraction with the RNeasy kit, about 0.5 to 1 ug of the RNA was reverse transcribed using random hexamers. TCRdb recomputed calls from the immunoSEQ multiplex PCR reads with MiXCR, one row per CDR3 protein. Of 150,000 to 200,000 distinct CDR3 sequences listed, nearly 97% are singletons. Study-wide results and caveats: In Susac syndrome, the CD4+ T cell repertoires did not show clonal expansion.

The sample consisted of CD4+ T cells from PBMCs. V and J are TRBV12-3 or TRBV12-4 and TRBJ2-5, with a weak D call TRBD2 (6 bases). This clonotype originated in a human donor with Susac syndrome. In nucleotides, the CDR3 is TGTGCCAGCAGTTTAAGTCAGGGAGGAGAGACCCAGTACTTC. Translation gives CASSLSQGGETQYF.